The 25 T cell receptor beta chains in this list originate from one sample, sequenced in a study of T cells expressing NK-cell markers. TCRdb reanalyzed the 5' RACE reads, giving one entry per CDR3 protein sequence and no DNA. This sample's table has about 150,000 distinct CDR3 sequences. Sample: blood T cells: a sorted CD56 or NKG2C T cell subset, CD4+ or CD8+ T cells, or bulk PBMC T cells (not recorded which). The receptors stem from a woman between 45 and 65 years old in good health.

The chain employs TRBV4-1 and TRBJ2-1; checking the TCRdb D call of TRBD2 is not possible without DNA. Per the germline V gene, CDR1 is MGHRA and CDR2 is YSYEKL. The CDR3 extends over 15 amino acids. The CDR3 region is CASSQDPGLFNEQFF.

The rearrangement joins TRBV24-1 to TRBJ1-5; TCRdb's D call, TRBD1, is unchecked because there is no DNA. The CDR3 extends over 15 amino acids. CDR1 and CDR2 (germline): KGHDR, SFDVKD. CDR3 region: CATGAGGESNQPQHF.

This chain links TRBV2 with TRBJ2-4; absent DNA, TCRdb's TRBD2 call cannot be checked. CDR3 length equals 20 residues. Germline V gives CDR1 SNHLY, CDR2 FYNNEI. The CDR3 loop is CASSEPPTSGRTLAKNIQYF. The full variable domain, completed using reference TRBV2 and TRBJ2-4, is EPEVTQTPSHQVTQMGQEVILRCVPISNHLYFYWYRQILGQKVEFLVSFYNNEISEKSEIFDDQFSVERPDGSNFTLKIRSTKLEDSAMYFCASSEPPTSGRTLAKNIQYFGAGTRLSVL.

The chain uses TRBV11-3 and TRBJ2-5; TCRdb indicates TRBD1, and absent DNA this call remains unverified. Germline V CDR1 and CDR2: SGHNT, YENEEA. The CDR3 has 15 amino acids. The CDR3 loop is CASRNRGRGQETQYF.

CDR3 sequence: CASSLSWGSGSAYF. The chain has TRBV28 and TRBJ2-7; the TCRdb call, TRBD2, lacks DNA for checking. Per germline, CDR1 MDHEN and CDR2 SYDVKM. The CDR3 extends over 14 amino acids.

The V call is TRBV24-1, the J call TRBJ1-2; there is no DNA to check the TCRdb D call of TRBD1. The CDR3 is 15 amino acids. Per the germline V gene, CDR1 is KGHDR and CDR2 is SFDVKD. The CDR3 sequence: CATSDPGQIWGSYTF.

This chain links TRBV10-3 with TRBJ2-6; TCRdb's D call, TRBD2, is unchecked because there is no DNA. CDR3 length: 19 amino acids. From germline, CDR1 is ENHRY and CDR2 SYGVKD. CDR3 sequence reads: CAIGDRSSGISSGANVLTF.

CDR3 sequence reads: CASSLEEREGLVGELFF. The rearrangement uses TRBV27 and TRBJ2-2; TCRdb calls TRBD2, which cannot be checked without DNA. The CDR3 length is 17 residues. Germline values: CDR1 MNHEY, CDR2 SMNVEV (reference sequence).

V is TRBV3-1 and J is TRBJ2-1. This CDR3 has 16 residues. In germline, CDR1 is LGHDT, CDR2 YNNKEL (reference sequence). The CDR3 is CASSQDWADSYNEQFF.

CDR3 residues: CSARAAGGRSYEQYF. J is TRBJ2-7 and V is TRBV20-1; the D gene TCRdb calls, TRBD1, cannot be checked with no DNA. This CDR3 spans 15 amino acids. The germline gives CDR1 DFQATT, CDR2 SNEGSKA (reference sequence).

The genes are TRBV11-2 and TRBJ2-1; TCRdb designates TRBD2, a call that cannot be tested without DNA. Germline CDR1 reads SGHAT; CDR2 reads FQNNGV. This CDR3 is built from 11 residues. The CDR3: CASSFGEGEFF.

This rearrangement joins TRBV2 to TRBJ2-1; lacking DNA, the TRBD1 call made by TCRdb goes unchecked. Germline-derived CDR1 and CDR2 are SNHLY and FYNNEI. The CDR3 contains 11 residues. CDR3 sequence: CASSDSGGWFF. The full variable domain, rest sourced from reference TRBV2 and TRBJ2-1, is EPEVTQTPSHQVTQMGQEVILRCVPISNHLYFYWYRQILGQKVEFLVSFYNNEISEKSEIFDDQFSVERPDGSNFTLKIRSTKLEDSAMYFCASSDSGGWFFGPGTRLTVL.

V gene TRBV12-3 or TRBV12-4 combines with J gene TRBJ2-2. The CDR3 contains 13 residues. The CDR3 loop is CASSLDPTGELFF.

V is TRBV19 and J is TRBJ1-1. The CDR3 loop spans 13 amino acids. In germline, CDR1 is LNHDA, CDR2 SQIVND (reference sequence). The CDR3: CASSASPGTEAFF.

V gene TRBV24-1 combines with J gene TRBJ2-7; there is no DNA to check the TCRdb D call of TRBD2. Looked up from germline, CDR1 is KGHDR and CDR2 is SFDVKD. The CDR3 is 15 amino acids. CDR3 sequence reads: CATSDQRNLRAGQYF.

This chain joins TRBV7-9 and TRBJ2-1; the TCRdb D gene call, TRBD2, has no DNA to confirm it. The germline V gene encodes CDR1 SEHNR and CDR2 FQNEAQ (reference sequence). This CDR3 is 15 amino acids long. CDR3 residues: CASSLVLALYNEQFF.

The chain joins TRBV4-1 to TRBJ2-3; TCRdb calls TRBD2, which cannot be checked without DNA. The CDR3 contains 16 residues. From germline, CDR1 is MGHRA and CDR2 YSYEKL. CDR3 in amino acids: CASSRWSSGNTDTQYF.

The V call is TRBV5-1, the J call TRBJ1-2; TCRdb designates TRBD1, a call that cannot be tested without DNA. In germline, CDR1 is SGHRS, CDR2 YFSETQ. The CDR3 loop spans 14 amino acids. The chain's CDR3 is CASSLVTGDYGYTF.

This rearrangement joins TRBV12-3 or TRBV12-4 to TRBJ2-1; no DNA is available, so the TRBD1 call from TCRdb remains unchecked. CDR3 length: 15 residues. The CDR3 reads CASSPTGTGGVEQFF.

The CDR3 is CASSLEGSRVETQYF. The chain is built from TRBV11-2 and TRBJ2-5; TCRdb returns TRBD1, unconfirmable since there is no DNA. The CDR3 runs to 15 residues. The V gene's germline CDR1 is SGHAT and CDR2 FQNNGV.

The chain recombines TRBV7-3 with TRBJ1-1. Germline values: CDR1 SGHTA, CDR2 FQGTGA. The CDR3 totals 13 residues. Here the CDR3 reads CASSLGYGTEAFF.

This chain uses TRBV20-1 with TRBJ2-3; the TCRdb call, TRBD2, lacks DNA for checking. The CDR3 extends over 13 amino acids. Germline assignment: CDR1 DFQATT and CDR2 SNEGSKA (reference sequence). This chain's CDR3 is CSTPGLVVDTQYF.

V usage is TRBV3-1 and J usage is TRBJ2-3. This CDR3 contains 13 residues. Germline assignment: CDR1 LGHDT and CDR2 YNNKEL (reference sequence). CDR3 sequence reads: CASSQEMPDTQYF.

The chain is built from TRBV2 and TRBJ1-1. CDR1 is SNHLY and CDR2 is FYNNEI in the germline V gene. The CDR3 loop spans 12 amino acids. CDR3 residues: CATRAGNTEAFF.

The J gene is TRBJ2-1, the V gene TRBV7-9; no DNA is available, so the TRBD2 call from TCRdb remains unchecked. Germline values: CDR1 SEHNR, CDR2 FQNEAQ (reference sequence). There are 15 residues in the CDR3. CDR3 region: CASSEPGLAGNEQFF.